This entry features one T cell receptor beta chain sequence. Its cognate antigen is unknown. After expansion with viral peptide pools in the ViraFEST assay, antigen-specific CD4+ T cells were sequenced. The culture ran for roughly ten days before CD4+ T cells were isolated. Vaccinated participants had no history of SARS-CoV-2 infection and tested negative for nucleocapsid antibodies. Half the medium was replaced with IL-2 medium on days 3 and 7. The protocol was immunoSEQ multiplex PCR, while the TCRdb copy is restricted to in-frame clones and leaves out a portion. The table has roughly 25,000 clones, just under 75% seen once. V was cut by 3 bases and J by 2 bases, with 17 bases left in between. This CDR3 contains 16 residues. Germline CDR1 and CDR2: SGHAT and FQNNGV. These data belong to a study of vaccination effects on CD4 cells after COVID-19. General study points: Cross-reactivity toward common cold coronaviruses was confined to only 1 of 255 vaccine-induced clones in healthy vaccinees.

The receptor comes from a human donor who received a COVID-19 vaccine. The sequencing here drew on CD4+ T cells from PBMCs cultured with SARS-CoV-2 spike peptides, taken before COVID-19 vaccination. The chain uses TRBV11-2 and TRBJ2-7, with D possibly being TRBD1 (6 bases). CDR3 DNA sequence: TGTGCCAGCAGCTTCTCGACAGGCCCCTCTACCTACGAGCAGTACTTC. Its protein is CASSFSTGPSTYEQYF. The full variable domain, completed using reference TRBV11-2 and TRBJ2-7, is EAGVAQSPRYKIIEKRQSVAFWCNPISGHATLYWYQQILGQGPKLLIQFQNNGVVDDSQLPKDRFSAERLKGVDSTLKIQPAKLEDSAVYLCASSFSTGPSTYEQYFGPGTRLTVT.